A single sample is the source of the 13 T cell receptor beta chains below, sequenced in a study of resident and recirculating memory T cells in vitiligo. The method was immunoSEQ multiplex PCR; TCRdb's version includes in-frame clones alone and lacks a portion of them. The data hold 35,000 to 45,000 clones, with 80% to 95% observed a single time. Sequencing was carried out using blood. All receptors derive from a male donor with vitiligo.

The chain uses TRBV7-2 and TRBJ2-1, with TRBD1 matching 8 bases. V lost 5 bases, J lost 7 bases, and 10 bases stayed unmatched. Germline V gene data show CDR1 as SGHTA and CDR2 as FQGNSA. CDR3 size: 15 residues. The CDR3 region has the DNA TGTGCCAGCAGCCTCGGACAGGGAGGCTTTAATGAGCAGTTCTTC. This encodes CASSLGQGGFNEQFF.

This clone was recorded once. This rearrangement joins TRBV6-6 to TRBJ2-1, with D tentatively TRBD2 (5 bases). V lost 5 bases and J lost 0, with 11 bases in between. From germline, CDR1 is MNHNY and CDR2 SVGAGI (reference sequence). CDR3 length: 15 residues. CDR3: CASSHGMPSYNEQFF. The CDR3 region has the DNA TGTGCCAGCAGTCACGGGATGCCCTCCTACAATGAGCAGTTCTTC.

The chain couples TRBV28 to TRBJ2-7, with 7 bases aligning to TRBD1. J gave up 4 bases and V 5 bases, and 11 bases lay outside the gene matches. The CDR3 length is 15 residues. Germline V CDR1 and CDR2: MDHEN, SYDVKM. Here the CDR3 DNA reads TGTGCCAGCAGTGCCCAGACAGGGTTTGGGTACGAGCAGTACTTC. This encodes CASSAQTGFGYEQYF.

The chain couples TRBV6-5 to TRBJ1-1; 7 bases match TRBD1. The CDR3 covers 14 residues. V shed 6 bases and J 1 base; nucleotides not matched to a gene: 5. Germline V gene sequence: CDR1 MNHEY, CDR2 SVGAGI. The CDR3 spells CASRPGQRNTEAFF. The CDR3 DNA sequence: TGTGCCAGCAGACCGGGACAGCGGAACACTGAAGCTTTCTTT.

This chain joins TRBV6-1 and TRBJ1-5; D might be TRBD1 (5 bases). The CDR3 has 14 residues. V was trimmed by 6 bases and J by 6 bases, leaving 15 bases between them. Germline V CDR1 and CDR2: MNHNS, SASEGT. The CDR3: CASRGRVRAQPQHF. The CDR3 region has the DNA TGTGCCAGCAGGGGCAGGGTTCGCGCTCAGCCCCAGCATTTT.

The chain joins TRBV7-2 to TRBJ2-5, with D maybe TRBD2 (6 bases). Between the trimmed V and J ends, which lost 4 bases and 5 bases, there was a span of 14 bases. Germline V lookup: CDR1 SGHTA, CDR2 FQGNSA. The CDR3 contains 14 residues. This CDR3 reads CASSSRRGGETQYF. The CDR3 DNA reads TGTGCCAGCAGCTCCAGGAGGGGCGGGGAGACCCAGTACTTC. Based on the CDR3 plus reference TRBV7-2 and TRBJ2-5, the full variable domain is GAGVSQSPSNKVTEKGKDVELRCDPISGHTALYWYRQSLGQGLEFLIYFQGNSAPDKSGLPSDRFSAERTGGSVSTLTIQRTQQEDSAVYLCASSSRRGGETQYFGPGTRLLVL.

This chain's CDR3 is CATRAGVRSYNEQFF. The CDR3 DNA reads TGTGCCACCAGGGCGGGGGTCCGCTCCTACAATGAGCAGTTCTTC. The chain combines TRBV15 with TRBJ2-1; 7 bases agree with TRBD2. This CDR3 spans 15 amino acids. Germline CDR1 reads LNHNV; CDR2 reads YYDKDF (reference sequence). Trimming cost V 6 bases and J 0 bases; bases outside gene matches: 5.

V gene TRBV6-6 combines with J gene TRBJ1-6; D not resolved. In germline, CDR1 is MNHNY, CDR2 SVGAGI (reference sequence). Trimming removed 0 bases from V and 11 bases from J, with 8 bases in between. CDR3 size: 13 residues. The CDR3 sequence: CASSYSPEAPLHF. The CDR3 DNA reads as TGTGCCAGCAGTTACTCGCCGGAGGCACCCCTCCACTTT.

This clone was counted a single time. The V gene is TRBV21-1, the J gene TRBJ2-7; TRBD1 is the table's D call, not checked against the DNA. TRBV21-1 is assigned pseudogene status. CDR3 size: 16 residues. The CDR3 DNA reads TGTGCCAGCAAGGGATCTCAGGGGCCGCTATCCTGCGAGCAGTACTTC. It specifies CASKGSQGPLSCEQYF.

This chain links TRBV18 with TRBJ2-5; 7 positions match TRBD1. The CDR3 length is 13 residues. The germline V gene has CDR1 KGHSH and CDR2 LQKENI. V lost 3 bases, J lost 3 bases, and 1 base stayed unmatched. The CDR3 DNA reads as TGTGCCAGCTCACCGGGGACAGAAGAGACCCAGTACTTC. Its translation: CASSPGTEETQYF.

This clone was observed once. V gene TRBV30 combines with J gene TRBJ1-1; 7 bases fit TRBD1. In germline, CDR1 is GTSNPN, CDR2 SVGIG (reference sequence). The CDR3 runs 14 residues. J was trimmed by 6 bases and V by 2 bases; bases with no gene match: 9. CDR3 protein: CAWSIWDSRAEAFF. The CDR3 DNA follows: TGTGCCTGGAGTATCTGGGACAGCCGGGCTGAAGCTTTCTTT.

This rearrangement joins TRBV9 to TRBJ1-1, with D maybe TRBD1 (6 bases). Germline loops: CDR1 SGDLS, CDR2 YYNGEE. V was cut by 3 bases and J by 2 bases, with 20 bases left in between. This CDR3 region has 17 residues. The CDR3 reads CASSALTGQGSNTEAFF. Here the CDR3 DNA reads TGTGCCAGCAGCGCTCTGACAGGCCAAGGGTCCAACACTGAAGCTTTCTTT.

The chain links TRBV19 to TRBJ2-1, with TRBD2 matching over 7 bases. With 3 bases clipped from V and 0 bases from J, the junction kept 5 bases outside the gene matches. The CDR3 has 16 residues. Germline loops: CDR1 LNHDA, CDR2 SQIVND (reference sequence). This CDR3 is CASSIRRGSSYNEQFF. The CDR3 DNA reads as TGTGCCAGTAGTATTCGGCGGGGGAGCTCCTACAATGAGCAGTTCTTC.